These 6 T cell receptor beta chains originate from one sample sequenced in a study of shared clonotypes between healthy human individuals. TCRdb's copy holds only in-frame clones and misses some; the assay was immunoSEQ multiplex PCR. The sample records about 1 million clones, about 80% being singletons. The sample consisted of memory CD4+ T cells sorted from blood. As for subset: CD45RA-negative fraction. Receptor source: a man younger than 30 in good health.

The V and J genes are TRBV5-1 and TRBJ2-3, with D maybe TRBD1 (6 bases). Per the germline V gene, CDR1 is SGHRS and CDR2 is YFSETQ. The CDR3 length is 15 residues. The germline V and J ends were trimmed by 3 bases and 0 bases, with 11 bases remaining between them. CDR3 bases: TGCGCCAGCAGCTCGATTGGACAGAGCACAGATACGCAGTATTTT. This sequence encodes CASSSIGQSTDTQYF.

The CDR3 spells CASSPGGLDTDTQYF. CDR3 bases: TGTGCCAGCAGTCCCGGGGGGCTGGACACAGATACGCAGTATTTT. The V and J genes are TRBV27 and TRBJ2-3; perhaps TRBD2 as D (7 bases). Germline CDR1 MNHEY, CDR2 SMNVEV (reference sequence). The length of the CDR3 is 15 residues. V dropped 5 bases and J dropped 2 bases, with 14 bases sitting between them.

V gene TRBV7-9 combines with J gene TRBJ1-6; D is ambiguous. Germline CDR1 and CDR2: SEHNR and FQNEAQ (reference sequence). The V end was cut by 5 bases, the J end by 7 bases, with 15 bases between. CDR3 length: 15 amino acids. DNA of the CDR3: TGTGCCAGCAGCCGAGGTCGGGGTGAAAATTCACCCCTCCACTTT. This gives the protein CASSRGRGENSPLHF.

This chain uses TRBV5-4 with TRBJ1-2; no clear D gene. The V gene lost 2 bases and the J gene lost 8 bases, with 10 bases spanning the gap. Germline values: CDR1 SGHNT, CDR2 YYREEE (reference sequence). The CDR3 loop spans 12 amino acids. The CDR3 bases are TGTGCCAGCAGCTTAGCTGGCATCGGCTACACCTTC. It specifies CASSLAGIGYTF.

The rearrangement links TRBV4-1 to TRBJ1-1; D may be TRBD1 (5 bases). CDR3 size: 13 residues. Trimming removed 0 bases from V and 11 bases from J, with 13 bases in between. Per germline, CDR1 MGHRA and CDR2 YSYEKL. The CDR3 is CASSQDGLGAAFF. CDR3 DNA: TGCGCCAGCAGCCAAGATGGGCTCGGGGCCGCTTTCTTT.

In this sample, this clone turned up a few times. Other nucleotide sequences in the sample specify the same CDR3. This CDR3 reads CAWAGSYNEQFF. CDR3 coding DNA: TGTGCCTGGGCGGGGAGCTACAATGAGCAGTTCTTC. V usage is TRBV30 and J usage is TRBJ2-1; D may be TRBD2 (6 bases). The ends were cut back, 5 bases at V and 3 bases at J, with 8 bases in the middle. CDR1 is GTSNPN and CDR2 is SVGIG in the germline V gene (reference sequence). The CDR3 has 12 amino acids. The whole variable domain, remainder taken from reference TRBV30 and TRBJ2-1, is SQTIHQWPATLVQPVGSPLSLECTVEGTSNPNLYWYRQAAGRGLQLLFYSVGIGQISSEVPQNLSASRPQDRQFILSSKKLLLSDSGFYLCAWAGSYNEQFFGPGTRLTVL.